This T cell receptor beta chain originates from a study of graft-versus-host responses after intestinal transplantation. Study as a whole: Transplant recipients had multivisceral, liver-intestinal, or isolated intestinal grafts.

Findings and limits, study-wide: Individuals carrying graft-donor T cell macrochimerism showed high graft-versus-host to host-versus-graft clonal ratios in allografts. The marrow of recipients harbored GvH clones, and ileum or blood showed some of them first.

Comment on this clone: Antigen: not known.

The CDR3 consists of 14 residues. V dropped 4 bases and J dropped 5; count of bases not matched to a gene: 3. Germline-derived CDR1 and CDR2 are LGHNA and YNFKEQ. Clones were read by immunoSEQ multiplex PCR, and TCRdb kept only the in-frame ones, dropping some. The sample carries fewer than 150,000 clones, roughly 92% recorded once. The sequence came from a human donor who received an intestinal transplant. This sequence joins TRBV4-2 and TRBJ1-5; 9 positions agree with TRBD1. Sequences were derived from unstimulated CD4+ T cells sorted from spleen or lymph node cells, sampled before intestinal transplant. The DNA for the CDR3 is TGTGCCAGCAGCCCACAGGGGGCAGATCAGCCCCAGCATTTT. Encoded protein: CASSPQGADQPQHF.